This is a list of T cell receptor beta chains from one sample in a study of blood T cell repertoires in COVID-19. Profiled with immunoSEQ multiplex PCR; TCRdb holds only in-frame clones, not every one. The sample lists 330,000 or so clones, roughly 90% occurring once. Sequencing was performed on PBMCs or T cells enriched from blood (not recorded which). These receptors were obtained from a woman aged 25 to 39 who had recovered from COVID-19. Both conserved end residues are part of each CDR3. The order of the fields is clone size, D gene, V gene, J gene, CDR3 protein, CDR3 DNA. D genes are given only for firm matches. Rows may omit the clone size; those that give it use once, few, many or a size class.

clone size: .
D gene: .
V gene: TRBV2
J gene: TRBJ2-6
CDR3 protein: CASSEAPSRHSGANVLTF
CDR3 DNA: TGTGCCAGCAGTGAAGCCCCCTCCAGACACTCTGGGGCCAACGTCCTGACTTTC

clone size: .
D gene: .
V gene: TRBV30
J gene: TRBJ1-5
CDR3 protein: CAWDGGAQDQPQHF
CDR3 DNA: TGTGCCTGGGACGGTGGGGCCCAAGATCAGCCCCAGCATTTT

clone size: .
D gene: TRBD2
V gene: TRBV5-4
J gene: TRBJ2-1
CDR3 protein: CASSGGLNNEQFF
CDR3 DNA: TGTGCCAGCAGCGGGGGACTAAACAATGAGCAGTTCTTC

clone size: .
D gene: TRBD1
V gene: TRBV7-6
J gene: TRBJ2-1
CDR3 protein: CASSLGGTGYNEQFF
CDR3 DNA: TGTGCCAGCAGCTTAGGTGGGACAGGTTACAATGAGCAGTTCTTC

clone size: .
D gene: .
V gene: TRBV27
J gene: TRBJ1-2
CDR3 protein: CASSSLGGDYGYTF
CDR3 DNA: TGTGCCAGCAGTTCCTTAGGGGGGGACTATGGCTACACCTTC

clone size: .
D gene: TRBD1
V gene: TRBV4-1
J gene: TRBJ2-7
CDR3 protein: CASSQPGQGYEQYF
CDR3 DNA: TGCGCCAGCAGCCAACCTGGACAGGGCTACGAGCAGTACTTC

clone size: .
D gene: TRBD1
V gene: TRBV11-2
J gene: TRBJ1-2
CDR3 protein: CASSWTGDNYGYTF
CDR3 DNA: TGTGCCAGCAGCTGGACAGGGGACAACTATGGCTACACCTTC

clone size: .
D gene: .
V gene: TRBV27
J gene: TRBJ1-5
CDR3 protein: CASRQGYRQPQHF
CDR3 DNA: TGTGCCAGCCGCCAGGGATACCGTCAGCCCCAGCATTTT

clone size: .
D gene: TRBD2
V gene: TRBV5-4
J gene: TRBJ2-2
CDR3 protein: CASSQTSDGELFF
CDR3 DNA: TGTGCCAGCAGTCAGACTAGCGACGGGGAGCTGTTTTTT

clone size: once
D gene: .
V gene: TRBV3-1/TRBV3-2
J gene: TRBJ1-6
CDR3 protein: CASSQGGQGISPLHF
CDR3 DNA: TGTGCCAGCAGCCAAGGCGGCCAGGGCATTTCACCCCTCCACTTT

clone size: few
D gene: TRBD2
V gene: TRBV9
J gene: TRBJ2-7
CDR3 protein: CASSAGLAWYEQYF
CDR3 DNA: TGTGCCAGCAGCGCGGGACTAGCTTGGTACGAGCAGTACTTC

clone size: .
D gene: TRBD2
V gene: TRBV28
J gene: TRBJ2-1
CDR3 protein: CASSLWLAGKEQFF
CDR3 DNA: TGTGCCAGCAGTTTATGGCTAGCGGGAAAAGAGCAGTTCTTC

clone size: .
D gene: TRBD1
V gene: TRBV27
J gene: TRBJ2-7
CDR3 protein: CASSLYRGLNEQYF
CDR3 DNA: TGTGCCAGCAGTCTATACAGGGGGTTAAACGAGCAGTACTTC

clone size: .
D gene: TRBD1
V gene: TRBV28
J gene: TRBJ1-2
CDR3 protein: CASRRRDRDYGYTF
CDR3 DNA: TGTGCCAGCAGGCGTAGGGACAGGGACTATGGCTACACCTTC

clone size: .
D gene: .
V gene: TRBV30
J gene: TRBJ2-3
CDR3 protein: CAWARGGVTDTQYF
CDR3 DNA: TGTGCCTGGGCAAGGGGGGGGGTGACAGATACGCAGTATTTT

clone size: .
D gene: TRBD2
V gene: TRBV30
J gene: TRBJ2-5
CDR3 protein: CAFTSGGPETQYF
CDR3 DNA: TGTGCCTTTACTAGCGGGGGGCCGGAGACCCAGTACTTC

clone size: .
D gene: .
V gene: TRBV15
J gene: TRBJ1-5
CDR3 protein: CATSARVGQPQHF
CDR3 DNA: TGTGCCACCAGCGCCCGGGTAGGTCAGCCCCAGCATTTT

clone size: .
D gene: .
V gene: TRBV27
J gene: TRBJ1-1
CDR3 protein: CASHEMGRAEAFF
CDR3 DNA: TGTGCCAGCCACGAGATGGGGAGAGCTGAAGCTTTCTTT

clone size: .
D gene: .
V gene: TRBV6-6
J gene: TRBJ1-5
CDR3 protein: CASSYSHSNQPQHF
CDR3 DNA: TGTGCCAGCAGTTACTCGCACTCCAATCAGCCCCAGCATTTT

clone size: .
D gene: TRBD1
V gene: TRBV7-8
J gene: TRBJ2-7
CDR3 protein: CASSPGQGAAQYF
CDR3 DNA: TGTGCCAGCAGCCCCGGACAGGGGGCCGCGCAGTACTTC

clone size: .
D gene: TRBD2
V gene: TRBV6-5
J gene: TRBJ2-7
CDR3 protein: CASRPTSGGAYEQYF
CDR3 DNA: TGTGCCAGCAGGCCAACTAGCGGGGGAGCCTACGAGCAGTACTTC

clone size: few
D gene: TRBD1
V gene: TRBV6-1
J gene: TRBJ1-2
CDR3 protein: CASSELAGGSGYGYTF
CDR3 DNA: TGTGCCAGCAGTGAACTGGCAGGGGGTTCTGGCTATGGCTACACCTTC

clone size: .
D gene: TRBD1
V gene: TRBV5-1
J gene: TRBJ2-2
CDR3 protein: CASSYQQGSGELFF
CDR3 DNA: TGCGCCAGCAGCTATCAACAGGGGTCGGGGGAGCTGTTTTTT

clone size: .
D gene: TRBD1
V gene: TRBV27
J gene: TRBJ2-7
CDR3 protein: CASSFRDSGYEQYF
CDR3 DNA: TGTGCCAGCAGTTTTCGGGACAGCGGCTACGAGCAGTACTTC

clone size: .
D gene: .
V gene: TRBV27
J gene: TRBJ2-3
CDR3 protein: CASSLVPSTDTQYF
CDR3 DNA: TGTGCCAGCAGTTTAGTCCCTTCCACAGATACGCAGTATTTT

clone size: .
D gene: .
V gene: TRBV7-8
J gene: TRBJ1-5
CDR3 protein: CASSARDNNQPQHF
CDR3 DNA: TGTGCCAGCAGCGCGAGGGACAACAATCAGCCCCAGCATTTT

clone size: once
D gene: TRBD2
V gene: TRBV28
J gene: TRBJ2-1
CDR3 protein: CASGTSGSRIDEQFF
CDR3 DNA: TGTGCCAGCGGGACTAGCGGGAGTCGGATCGATGAGCAGTTCTTC

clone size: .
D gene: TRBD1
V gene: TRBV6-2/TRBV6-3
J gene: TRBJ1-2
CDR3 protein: CAGSLPLRQGVNGYTF
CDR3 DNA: TGTGCCGGCAGTTTACCCCTCAGACAGGGGGTGAATGGCTACACCTTC

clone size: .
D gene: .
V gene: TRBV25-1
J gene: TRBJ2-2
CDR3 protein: CASNKYGELFF
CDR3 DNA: TGTGCCAGCAACAAGTACGGGGAGCTGTTTTTT

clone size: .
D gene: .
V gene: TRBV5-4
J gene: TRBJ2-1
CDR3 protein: CASSPDLQGNEQFF
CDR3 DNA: TGTGCCAGCAGCCCGGATCTACAGGGTAATGAGCAGTTCTTC

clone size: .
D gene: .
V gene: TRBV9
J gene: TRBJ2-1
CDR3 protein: CASSVAGFSSYNEQFF
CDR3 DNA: TGTGCCAGCAGCGTAGCGGGGTTCAGCTCCTACAATGAGCAGTTCTTC

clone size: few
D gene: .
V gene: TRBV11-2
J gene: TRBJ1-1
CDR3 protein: CASSSRDGRGAFF
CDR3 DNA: TGTGCCAGCAGCTCGAGGGACGGCCGGGGGGCTTTCTTT

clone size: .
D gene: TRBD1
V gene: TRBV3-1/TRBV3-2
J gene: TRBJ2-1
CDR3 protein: CASSQGRDRLYNEQFF
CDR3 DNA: TGTGCCAGCAGCCAAGGCCGGGACAGGCTCTACAATGAGCAGTTCTTC

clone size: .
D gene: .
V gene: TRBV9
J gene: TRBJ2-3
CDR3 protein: CASRAPDSYTQYF
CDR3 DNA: TGTGCCAGCAGGGCCCCAGACTCATATACGCAGTATTTT

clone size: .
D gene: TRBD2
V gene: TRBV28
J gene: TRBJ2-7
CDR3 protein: CASSSPIAGALQAFEQYF
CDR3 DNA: TGTGCCAGCAGTTCCCCCATAGCGGGAGCCCTTCAGGCTTTTGAGCAGTACTTC